This T cell receptor beta chain was captured in a study of early T cells in non-severe SARS-CoV-2 infection. Study as a whole: Unsorted whole blood bulk RNA was sequenced, with unpaired chains. Overall study findings and caveats: A preference for anti-spike CD8 responses marked VDJdb matching, which missed private and CD4 specificities.

The ends were cut back, 3 bases at V and 6 bases at J, with 11 bases in the middle. CDR3 length: 12 amino acids. Germline V lookup: CDR1 DFQATT, CDR2 SNEGSKA (reference sequence). Individual cDNA molecules each received unique molecular identifiers attached to them. TCRdb passed the 5' RACE reads through MiXCR, listing each CDR3 protein once. The profile shows about 60,000 distinct CDR3 sequences, 10% to 15% of them singletons. This clonotype was seen only a few times. Its target is not known. This chain connects TRBV20-1 to TRBJ1-2; possible D gene TRBD1, 6 bases. Sequences were obtained from whole blood. This TCR came from an adult who was a healthcare worker with PCR-confirmed SARS-CoV-2 infection or an uninfected control (not recorded which). The CDR3 sequence: CSARRGADGYTF. The CDR3 DNA sequence: TGCAGTGCTAGGCGGGGGGCGGATGGCTACACCTTC.